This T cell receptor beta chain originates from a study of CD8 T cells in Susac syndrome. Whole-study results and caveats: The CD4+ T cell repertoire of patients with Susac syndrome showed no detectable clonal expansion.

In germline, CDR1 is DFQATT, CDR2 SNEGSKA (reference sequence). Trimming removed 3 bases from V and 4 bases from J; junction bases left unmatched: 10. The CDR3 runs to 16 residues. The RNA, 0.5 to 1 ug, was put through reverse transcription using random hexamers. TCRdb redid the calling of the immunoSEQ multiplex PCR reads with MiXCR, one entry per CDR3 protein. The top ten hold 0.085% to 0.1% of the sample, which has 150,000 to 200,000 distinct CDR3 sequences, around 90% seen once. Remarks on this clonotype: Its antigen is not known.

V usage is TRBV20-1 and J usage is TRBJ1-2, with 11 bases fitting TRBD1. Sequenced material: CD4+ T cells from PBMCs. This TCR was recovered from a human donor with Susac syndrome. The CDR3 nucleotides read TGCAGTGCTAGCCGTGGACAGGGGGCTGAGGTCTATGGCTACACCTTC. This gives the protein CSASRGQGAEVYGYTF.